The 7 T cell receptor beta chains below all came from one sample that was sequenced in a study of blood T cells in healthy people across ages. Primers used in a second PCR of roughly 7 to 11 cycles were a sample-barcoded 5' primer and a J-beta primer mix. TCRdb ran MiXCR on the 5' RACE reads and lists one entry per CDR3 protein. The data contain about 1.5 million distinct CDR3 sequences, roughly 45% of them singletons. The sample comprised blood. The origin of the receptors is a woman younger than 30 in good health.

In its sample, this clonotype was seen many times. V and J are TRBV4-1 and TRBJ2-1, with D perhaps matching TRBD2 (5 bases). CDR3 size: 14 residues. Germline V gene lookup returns CDR1 MGHRA and CDR2 YSYEKL. V lost 3 bases and J lost 3, with 9 bases in between. Here the CDR3 DNA reads TGCGCCAGCAGCCACCCCGGACTCTACAATGAGCAGTTCTTC. Encoded protein: CASSHPGLYNEQFF.

The chain couples TRBV20-1 to TRBJ1-2; TRBD1 agrees at 8 bases. The CDR3 is 13 amino acids. Germline-derived CDR1 and CDR2 are DFQATT and SNEGSKA (reference sequence). V gave up 5 bases and J gave up 4 bases; unmatched junction bases: 6. CDR3 protein: CSAGRTGTYGYTF. In DNA, the CDR3 is TGCAGTGCTGGGCGGACAGGGACCTATGGCTACACCTTC.

J is TRBJ1-4 and V is TRBV4-1; no clear D gene. Germline CDR1 is MGHRA and CDR2 is YSYEKL. This CDR3 has 12 residues. V lost 2 bases and J lost 8, with 6 bases in between. The CDR3 region has the DNA TGCGCCAGCAGCCAATCGGGCGAAAAACTGTTTTTT. Protein: CASSQSGEKLFF.

In this sample, this clonotype turned up many times. The genes are TRBV11-2 and TRBJ2-5; the D gene is possibly TRBD2 (6 bases). CDR1 is SGHAT and CDR2 is FQNNGV in the germline V gene. The CDR3 has 16 residues. The germline V and J ends were trimmed by 2 bases and 1 base, with 14 bases remaining between them. The CDR3 DNA follows: TGTGCCAGCAGCTTAAGGCGGGGTGGGACCCAAGAGACCCAGTACTTC. Translated: CASSLRRGGTQETQYF.

The chain employs TRBV12-3 or TRBV12-4 and TRBJ1-1; D remains ambiguous. Trimming removed 5 bases from V and 5 bases from J, with 15 bases in between. This CDR3 has 14 amino acids. The chain's CDR3 is CASSPVRARTEAFF. The CDR3, as DNA: TGTGCCAGCAGTCCCGTGAGGGCGCGGACTGAAGCTTTCTTT.

V usage is TRBV29-1 and J usage is TRBJ1-3, with 9 bases identical to TRBD1. This CDR3 contains 15 residues. V shed 5 bases and J 4 bases; nucleotides not matched to a gene: 9. CDR1 is SQVTM, CDR2 ANQGSEA, per germline. CDR3 sequence: CSVRPQGAAGNTIYF. In DNA form, the CDR3 reads TGCAGCGTTCGTCCACAGGGGGCGGCCGGAAACACCATATATTTT.

This chain uses TRBV5-4 with TRBJ2-1; D possibly corresponds to TRBD1 (5 bases). The CDR3 runs to 16 residues. Germline V gives CDR1 SGHNT, CDR2 YYREEE (reference sequence). The ends were cut back, 2 bases at V and 0 bases at J, with 12 bases in the middle. The CDR3 sequence is CASSFKGPSSYNEQFF. DNA of the CDR3: TGTGCCAGCAGCTTCAAGGGGCCCAGCTCCTACAATGAGCAGTTCTTC.